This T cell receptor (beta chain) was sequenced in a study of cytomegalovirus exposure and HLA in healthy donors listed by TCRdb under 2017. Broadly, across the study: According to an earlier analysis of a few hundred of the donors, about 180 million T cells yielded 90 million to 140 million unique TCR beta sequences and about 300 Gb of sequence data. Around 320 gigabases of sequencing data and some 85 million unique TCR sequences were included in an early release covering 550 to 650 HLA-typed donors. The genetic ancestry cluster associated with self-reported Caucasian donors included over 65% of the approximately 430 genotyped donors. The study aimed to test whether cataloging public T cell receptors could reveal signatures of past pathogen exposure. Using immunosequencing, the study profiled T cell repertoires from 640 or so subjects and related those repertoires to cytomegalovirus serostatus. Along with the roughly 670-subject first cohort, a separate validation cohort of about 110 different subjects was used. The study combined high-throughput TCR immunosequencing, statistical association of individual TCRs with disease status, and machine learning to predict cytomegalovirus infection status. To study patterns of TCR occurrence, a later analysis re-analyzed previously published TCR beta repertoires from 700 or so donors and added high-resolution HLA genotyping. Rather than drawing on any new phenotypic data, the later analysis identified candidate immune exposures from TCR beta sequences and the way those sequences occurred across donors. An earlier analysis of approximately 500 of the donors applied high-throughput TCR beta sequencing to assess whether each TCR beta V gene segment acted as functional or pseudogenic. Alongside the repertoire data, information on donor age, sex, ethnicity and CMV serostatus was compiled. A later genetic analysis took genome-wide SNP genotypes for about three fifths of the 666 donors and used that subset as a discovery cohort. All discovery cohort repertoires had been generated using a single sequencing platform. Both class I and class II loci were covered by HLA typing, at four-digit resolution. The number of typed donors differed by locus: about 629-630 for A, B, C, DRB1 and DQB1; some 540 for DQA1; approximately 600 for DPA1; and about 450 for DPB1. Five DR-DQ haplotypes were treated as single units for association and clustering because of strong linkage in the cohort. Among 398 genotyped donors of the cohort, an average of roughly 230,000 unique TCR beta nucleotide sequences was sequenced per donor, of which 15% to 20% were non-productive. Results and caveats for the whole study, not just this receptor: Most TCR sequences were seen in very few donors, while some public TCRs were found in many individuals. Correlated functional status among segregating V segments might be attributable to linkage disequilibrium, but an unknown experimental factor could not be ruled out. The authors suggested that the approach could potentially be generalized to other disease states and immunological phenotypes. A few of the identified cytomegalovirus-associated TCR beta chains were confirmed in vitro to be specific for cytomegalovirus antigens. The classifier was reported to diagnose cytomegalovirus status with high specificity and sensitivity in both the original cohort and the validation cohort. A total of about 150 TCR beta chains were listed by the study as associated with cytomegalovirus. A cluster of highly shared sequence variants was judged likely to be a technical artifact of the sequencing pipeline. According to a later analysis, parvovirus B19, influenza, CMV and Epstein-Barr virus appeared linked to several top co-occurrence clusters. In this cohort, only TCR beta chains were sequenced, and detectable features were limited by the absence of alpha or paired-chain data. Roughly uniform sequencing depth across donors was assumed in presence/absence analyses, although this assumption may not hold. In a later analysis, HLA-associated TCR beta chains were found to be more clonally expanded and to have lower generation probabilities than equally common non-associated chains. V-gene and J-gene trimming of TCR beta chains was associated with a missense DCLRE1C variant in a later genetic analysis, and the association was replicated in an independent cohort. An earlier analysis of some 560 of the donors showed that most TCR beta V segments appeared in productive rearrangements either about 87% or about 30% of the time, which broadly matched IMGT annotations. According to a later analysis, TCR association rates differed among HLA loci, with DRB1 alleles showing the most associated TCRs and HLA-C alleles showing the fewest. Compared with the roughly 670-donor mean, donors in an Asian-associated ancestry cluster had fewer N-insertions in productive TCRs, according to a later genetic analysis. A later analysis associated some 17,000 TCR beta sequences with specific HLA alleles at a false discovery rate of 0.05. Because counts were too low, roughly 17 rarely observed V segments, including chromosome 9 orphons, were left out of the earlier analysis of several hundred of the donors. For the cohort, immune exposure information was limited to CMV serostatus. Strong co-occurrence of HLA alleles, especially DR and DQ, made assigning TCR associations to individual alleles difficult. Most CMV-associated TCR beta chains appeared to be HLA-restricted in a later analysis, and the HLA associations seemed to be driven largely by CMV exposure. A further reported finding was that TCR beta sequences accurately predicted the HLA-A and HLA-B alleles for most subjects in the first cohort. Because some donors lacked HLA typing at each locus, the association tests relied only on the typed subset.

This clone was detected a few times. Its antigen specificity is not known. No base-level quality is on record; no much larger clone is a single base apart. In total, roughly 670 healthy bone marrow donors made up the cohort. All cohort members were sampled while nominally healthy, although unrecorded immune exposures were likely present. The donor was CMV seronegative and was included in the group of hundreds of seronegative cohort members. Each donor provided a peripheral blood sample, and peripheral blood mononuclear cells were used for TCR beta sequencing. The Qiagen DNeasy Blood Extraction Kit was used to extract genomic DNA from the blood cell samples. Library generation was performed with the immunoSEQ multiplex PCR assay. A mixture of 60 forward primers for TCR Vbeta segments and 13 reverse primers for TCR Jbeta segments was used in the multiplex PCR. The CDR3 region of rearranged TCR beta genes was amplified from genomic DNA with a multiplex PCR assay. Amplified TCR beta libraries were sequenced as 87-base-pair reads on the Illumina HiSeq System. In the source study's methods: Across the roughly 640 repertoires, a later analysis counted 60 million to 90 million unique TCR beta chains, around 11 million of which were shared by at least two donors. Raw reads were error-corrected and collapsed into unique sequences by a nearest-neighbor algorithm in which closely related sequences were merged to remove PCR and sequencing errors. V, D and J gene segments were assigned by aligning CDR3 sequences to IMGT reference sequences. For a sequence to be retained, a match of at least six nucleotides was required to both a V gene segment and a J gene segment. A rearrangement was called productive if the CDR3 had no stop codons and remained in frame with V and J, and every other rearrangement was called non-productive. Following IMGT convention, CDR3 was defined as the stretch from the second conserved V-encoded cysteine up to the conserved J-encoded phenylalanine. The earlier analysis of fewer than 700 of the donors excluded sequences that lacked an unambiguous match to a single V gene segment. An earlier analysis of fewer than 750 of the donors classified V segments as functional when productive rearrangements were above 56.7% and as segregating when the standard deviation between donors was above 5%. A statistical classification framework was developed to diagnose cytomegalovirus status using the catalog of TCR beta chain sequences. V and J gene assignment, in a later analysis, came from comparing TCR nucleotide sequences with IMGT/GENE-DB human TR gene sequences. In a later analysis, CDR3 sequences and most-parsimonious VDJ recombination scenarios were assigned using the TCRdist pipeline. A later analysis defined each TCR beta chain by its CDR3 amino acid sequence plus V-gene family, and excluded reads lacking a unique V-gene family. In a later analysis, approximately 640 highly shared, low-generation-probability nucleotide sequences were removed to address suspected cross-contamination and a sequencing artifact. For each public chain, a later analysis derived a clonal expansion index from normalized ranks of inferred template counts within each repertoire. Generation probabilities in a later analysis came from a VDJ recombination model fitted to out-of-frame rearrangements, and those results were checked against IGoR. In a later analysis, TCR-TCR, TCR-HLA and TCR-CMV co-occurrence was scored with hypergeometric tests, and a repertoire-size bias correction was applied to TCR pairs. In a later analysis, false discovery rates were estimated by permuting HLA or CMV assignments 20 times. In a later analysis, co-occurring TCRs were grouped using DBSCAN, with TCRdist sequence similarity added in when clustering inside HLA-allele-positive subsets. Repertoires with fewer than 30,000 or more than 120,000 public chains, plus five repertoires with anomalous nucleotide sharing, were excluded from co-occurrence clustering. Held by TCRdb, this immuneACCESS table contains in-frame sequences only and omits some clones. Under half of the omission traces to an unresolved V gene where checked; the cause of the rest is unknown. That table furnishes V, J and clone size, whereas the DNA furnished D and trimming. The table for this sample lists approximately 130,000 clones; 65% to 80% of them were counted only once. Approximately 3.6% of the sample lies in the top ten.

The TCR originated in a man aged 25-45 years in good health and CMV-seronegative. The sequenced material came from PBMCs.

The CDR3 is CASSLRLAGSYEQYF. The sequenced DNA is TGTGCCAGCAGCCTTCGACTAGCGGGGAGCTACGAGCAGTACTTC. The chain uses TRBV14 and TRBJ2-7, and 11 junctional nucleotides match TRBD2. Including cysteine and phenylalanine, the CDR3 has 15 amino acids. CDR3 DNA only is kept here, 45 bases in frame from base 1. At the junction V is shortened by 4 bases and J by 3 bases; bases outside the gene matches: 5. The germline V gene encodes CDR1 SGHDN and CDR2 FVKESK.